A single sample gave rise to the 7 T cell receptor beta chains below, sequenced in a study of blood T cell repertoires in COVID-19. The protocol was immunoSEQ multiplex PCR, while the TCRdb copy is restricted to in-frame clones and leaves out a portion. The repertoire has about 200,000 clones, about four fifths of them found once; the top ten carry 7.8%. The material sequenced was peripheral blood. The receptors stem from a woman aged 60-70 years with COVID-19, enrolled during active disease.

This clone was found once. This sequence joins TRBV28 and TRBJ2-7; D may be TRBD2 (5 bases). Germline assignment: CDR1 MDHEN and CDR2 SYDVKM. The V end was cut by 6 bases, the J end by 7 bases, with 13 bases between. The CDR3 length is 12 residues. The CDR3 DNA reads TGTGCCAGCAGCCCAGGACTGGGAGAGCAGTACGTC. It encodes CASSPGLGEQYV.

The chain's CDR3 is CASSRQGNTEAFF. Written as DNA, the CDR3 is TGTGCCAGCAGTCGTCAGGGGAACACTGAAGCTTTCTTT. The chain combines TRBV27 with TRBJ1-1; weak D call: TRBD1 (5 bases). This CDR3 region has 13 residues. Between the trimmed V and J ends, which lost 5 bases and 1 base, there was a span of 8 bases. The germline V gene encodes CDR1 MNHEY and CDR2 SMNVEV (reference sequence).

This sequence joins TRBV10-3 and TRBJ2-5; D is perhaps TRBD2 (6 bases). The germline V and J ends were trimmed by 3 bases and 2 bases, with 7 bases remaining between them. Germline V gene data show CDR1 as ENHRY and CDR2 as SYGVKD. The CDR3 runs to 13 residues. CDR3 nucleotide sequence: TGTGCCATCAGTGAACGGGGGCAAGAGACCCAGTACTTC. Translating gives CAISERGQETQYF.

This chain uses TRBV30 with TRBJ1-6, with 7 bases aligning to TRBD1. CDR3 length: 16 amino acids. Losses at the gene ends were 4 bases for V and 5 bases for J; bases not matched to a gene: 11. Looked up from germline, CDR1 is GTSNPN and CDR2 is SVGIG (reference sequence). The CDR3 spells CAWNLGRGANNSPLHF. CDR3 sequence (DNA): TGTGCCTGGAATTTAGGCAGGGGGGCTAATAATTCACCCCTCCACTTT.

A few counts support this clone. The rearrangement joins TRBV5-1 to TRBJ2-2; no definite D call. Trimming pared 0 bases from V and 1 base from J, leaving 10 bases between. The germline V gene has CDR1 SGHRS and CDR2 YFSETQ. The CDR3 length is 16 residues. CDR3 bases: TGCGCCAGCAGCTTGGATATTTCAGTGAACACCGGGGAGCTGTTTTTT. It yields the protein CASSLDISVNTGELFF.

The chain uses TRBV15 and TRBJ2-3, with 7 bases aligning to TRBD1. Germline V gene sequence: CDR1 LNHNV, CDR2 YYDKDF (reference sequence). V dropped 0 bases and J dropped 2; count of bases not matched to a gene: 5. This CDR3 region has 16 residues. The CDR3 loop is CATSREAGTVTDTQYF. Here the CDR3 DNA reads TGTGCCACCAGCAGAGAGGCCGGGACAGTCACAGATACGCAGTATTTT.

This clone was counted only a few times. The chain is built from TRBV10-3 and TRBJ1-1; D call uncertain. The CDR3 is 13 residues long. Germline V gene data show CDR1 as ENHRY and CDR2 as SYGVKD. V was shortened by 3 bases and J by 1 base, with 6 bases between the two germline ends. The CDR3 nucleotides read TGTGCCATCAGTGACCATCCGAACACTGAAGCTTTCTTT. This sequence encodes CAISDHPNTEAFF.